One and the same sample provided the 18 T cell receptor beta chains below, sequenced in a study of shared clonotypes between healthy human individuals. Generated by immunoSEQ multiplex PCR, the TCRdb table keeps only in-frame clones and is missing some. The top ten clones hold over 0.12% of a sample with millions of clones, over 85% of them seen once. The sample taken for sequencing was naive CD4+ T cells sorted from blood. Subset meaning: CD45RA+ positively selected. These receptors all stem from a man between 18 and 35 years old in good health.

V is TRBV5-1 and J is TRBJ2-1; D perhaps matches TRBD2 (6 bases). The length of the CDR3 is 14 residues. Germline V CDR1 and CDR2: SGHRS, YFSETQ. Trimming left V 3 bases short and J 6 bases short, with 13 bases between. The CDR3 loop is CASSSGVGSNEQFF. The DNA for the CDR3 is TGCGCCAGCAGCTCGGGGGTCGGGTCCAATGAGCAGTTCTTC.

The chain combines TRBV27 with TRBJ2-4; the match to TRBD1 covers 7 bases. Germline V gives CDR1 MNHEY, CDR2 SMNVEV (reference sequence). V lost 3 bases, J lost 9 bases, and 5 bases stayed unmatched. The CDR3 runs to 13 residues. The CDR3 sequence: CASSLTGSGIQYF. The CDR3 DNA reads TGTGCCAGCAGTTTGACAGGGTCGGGCATTCAGTACTTC.

V and J are TRBV11-2 and TRBJ1-1; D may be TRBD1 (5 bases). V was pared by 5 bases and J by 4 bases, with 11 bases between. The CDR3 is 13 amino acids. The germline V gene has CDR1 SGHAT and CDR2 FQNNGV. The DNA for the CDR3 is TGTGCCAGCAGCCCCTATGGGGGCACTGAAGCTTTCTTT. Protein: CASSPYGGTEAFF.

The chain recombines TRBV9 with TRBJ2-2; no clear D. CDR1 is SGDLS, CDR2 YYNGEE, per germline. V lost 3 bases and J 4 bases, leaving 4 bases between the germline ends. The CDR3 sequence is 12 residues long. CDR3 bases: TGTGCCAGCAGCGGAGCCACCGGGGAGCTGTTTTTT. It codes for CASSGATGELFF.

The gene calls are TRBV7-9 and TRBJ1-3; D gene unclear. Germline CDR1 SEHNR, CDR2 FQNEAQ (reference sequence). V lost 10 bases to trimming and J lost 4 bases, with 14 bases between them. The CDR3 sequence is 13 residues long. In nucleotides, the CDR3 is TGTGCCACAGGCCGAAGCTCCGGAAACACCATATATTTT. Translated: CATGRSSGNTIYF.

This chain links TRBV5-4 with TRBJ2-2; tentative D call: TRBD1 (5 bases). V gave up 4 bases and J gave up 2 bases, with 12 bases separating them. Germline assignment: CDR1 SGHNT and CDR2 YYREEE (reference sequence). The CDR3 has 15 residues. The CDR3 nucleotides are TGTGCCAGCAGCCTCAGGGCGTCTAACACCGGGGAGCTGTTTTTT. Translated, it gives CASSLRASNTGELFF.

As for this clone: Different DNA sequences within this sample yield the same CDR3. The V and J genes are TRBV6-6 and TRBJ1-1; D possibly corresponds to TRBD1 (6 bases). V lost 5 bases and J lost 1, with 8 bases in between. This CDR3 has 13 residues. Germline V gives CDR1 MNHNY, CDR2 SVGAGI (reference sequence). CDR3: CASSLGQNTEAFF. The CDR3 nucleotides read TGTGCCAGCAGTCTGGGACAGAACACTGAAGCTTTCTTT.

This rearrangement joins TRBV2 to TRBJ1-1, with D possibly TRBD1 on 5 matching bases. V lost 6 bases and J 2 bases, leaving 10 bases between the germline ends. Germline V lookup: CDR1 SNHLY, CDR2 FYNNEI. This CDR3 is built from 13 residues. The CDR3 loop reads CASSGAYNTEAFF. For the CDR3, the DNA is TGTGCCAGCAGCGGGGCATATAACACTGAAGCTTTCTTT.

The chain uses TRBV7-9 and TRBJ2-7, with 11 bases identical to TRBD2. CDR1 is SEHNR and CDR2 is FQNEAQ in the germline V gene (reference sequence). The V gene end was trimmed by 7 bases and the J gene end by 2 bases; junction bases not matched to a gene: 4. The CDR3 consists of 14 residues. The CDR3 DNA reads TGTGCCAGCACCCATAGCGGGGGGGCCTACGAGCAGTACTTC. Translating it yields CASTHSGGAYEQYF.

This clone was recorded once. The V gene is TRBV4-3, the J gene TRBJ2-6, with unresolved D. This CDR3 is built from 16 residues. Trimming took off 3 bases at V and 1 base at J, with 10 bases between the two ends. The V gene's germline CDR1 is LGHNA and CDR2 YSLEER. The CDR3 nucleotides are TGCGCCAGCAGCCAGCCGAGAGTTTCTGGGGCCAACGTCCTGACTTTC. Translating it yields CASSQPRVSGANVLTF.

The CDR3: CASSYGPNTYEQYF. The CDR3, as DNA: TGTGCCAGCAGTTATGGACCGAACACCTACGAGCAGTACTTC. The V call is TRBV6-5, the J call TRBJ2-7; no reliable D call. This CDR3 comprises 14 residues. Germline assignment: CDR1 MNHEY and CDR2 SVGAGI. The V gene lost 3 bases and the J gene lost 2 bases, with 11 bases spanning the gap.

CDR3 DNA sequence: TGTGCCAGTAGCGACCTCTCCTTCTATGGCTACACCTTC. Translated: CASSDLSFYGYTF. The rearrangement links TRBV19 to TRBJ1-2; unclear D gene. The CDR3 extends over 13 amino acids. The V end lost 6 bases, the J end lost 4 bases, and 12 bases lay between the germline ends. Germline CDR1 and CDR2: LNHDA and SQIVND (reference sequence). Full variable domain (outside the CDR3, taken from reference TRBV19 and TRBJ1-2): DGGITQSPKYLFRKEGQNVTLSCEQNLNHDAMYWYRQDPGQGLRLIYYSQIVNDFQKGDIAEGYSVSREKKESFPLTVTSAQKNPTAFYLCASSDLSFYGYTFGSGTRLTVV.

The chain joins TRBV2 to TRBJ1-3, with D maybe TRBD1 (6 bases). V lost 1 base to trimming and J lost 2 bases, with 9 bases between them. This CDR3 has 15 amino acids. Germline-derived CDR1 and CDR2 are SNHLY and FYNNEI. CDR3 loop: CASSEDQGTGNTIYF. CDR3 DNA sequence: TGTGCCAGCAGTGAAGATCAGGGGACTGGAAACACCATATATTTT.

The chain recombines TRBV28 with TRBJ2-7; D is unresolved. The CDR3 has 12 residues. Germline V gives CDR1 MDHEN, CDR2 SYDVKM. V lost 1 base and J lost 7, with 8 bases in between. The CDR3 region has the DNA TGTGCCAGCAGTTTATTAATCCAAGAGCAGTACTTC. It encodes CASSLLIQEQYF.

The V call is TRBV19, the J call TRBJ1-2; D may be TRBD1 (6 bases). Trimming pared 4 bases from V and 7 bases from J, leaving 16 bases between. The CDR3 has 14 amino acids. Germline V gene sequence: CDR1 LNHDA, CDR2 SQIVND (reference sequence). CDR3 coding DNA: TGTGCCAGTAGTACGGGGGGCCCTATTGGTGGCTACACCTTC. Its translation is CASSTGGPIGGYTF. The full variable domain, rest sourced from reference TRBV19 and TRBJ1-2, is DGGITQSPKYLFRKEGQNVTLSCEQNLNHDAMYWYRQDPGQGLRLIYYSQIVNDFQKGDIAEGYSVSREKKESFPLTVTSAQKNPTAFYLCASSTGGPIGGYTFGSGTRLTVV.

This clone came up once. The V call is TRBV2, the J call TRBJ2-6, with D unclear. Deletions cut 4 bases from V and 9 bases from J, with 13 bases between. This CDR3 comprises 14 residues. From germline, CDR1 is SNHLY and CDR2 FYNNEI. The DNA of the CDR3 is TGTGCCAGCAGTGTAAGGCCTAAATACAACGTCCTGACTTTC. Translation gives CASSVRPKYNVLTF.

The chain uses TRBV12-5 and TRBJ2-3; 7 positions agree with TRBD2. Looked up from germline, CDR1 is LGHNT and CDR2 is FRNRAP. Trimming at V came to 6 bases and at J to 0 bases, leaving 9 bases not matched to a gene. This CDR3 contains 16 residues. Here the CDR3 DNA reads TGTGCTAGTGGCTCCGCGACTAGCAGTAGCACAGATACGCAGTATTTT. Amino acid sequence: CASGSATSSSTDTQYF. The variable domain in full, with the rest retrieved from reference TRBV12-5 and TRBJ2-3, is DARVTQTPRHKVTEMGQEVTMRCQPILGHNTVFWYRQTMMQGLELLAYFRNRAPLDDSGMPKDRFSAEMPDATLATLKIQPSEPRDSAVYFCASGSATSSSTDTQYFGPGTRLTVL.

V gene TRBV21-1 combines with J gene TRBJ1-4. TRBV21-1 is designated a pseudogene. The CDR3 spans 17 residues. In nucleotides, the CDR3 is TGTGCCAGCACCCAGGAGGGTTACCGGTCAACTAATGAAAAACTGTTTTTT. Translated: CASTQEGYRSTNEKLFF.